This T cell receptor (gamma chain) derives from a study of human gamma delta and Vdelta1 T cells. Broader study findings: Polyclonal Delta One T cells reportedly showed broad cytotoxic targeting of acute myeloid leukemia.

J lost 3 bases, V lost 8 bases, and 8 bases had no gene match. The CDR3 extends over 13 amino acids. TCRdb reanalyzed the PCR reads using CATT. The table has about 3,600 gamma-chain clones, approximately 16% seen once. By frequency in the sample, this clone is medium-sized. What it binds is unknown. The chain couples TRGV10 to TRGJ1 or TRGJ2. TRGV10 is marked as an open reading frame, function uncertain. The sequencing input was Vdelta1 gamma-delta T cells from blood grown in culture (DOT cells). The sequence derives from a human donor in good health. Here the CDR3 DNA reads TGTGCTGCGTGGGATTCGGTTTATTATAAGAAACTCTTT. Encoded protein: CAAWDSVYYKKLF.